A single T cell receptor beta chain is shown here with its context. Only in-frame clones appear in the TCRdb table, and some are missing; sequencing was by immunoSEQ multiplex PCR. The sample records around 1.5 million clones, 95% to 99% being singletons. It was into CD45RA+ naive and CD45RA-negative memory subsets that the CD4+ cells were split. This CDR3 spans 14 amino acids. Looked up from germline, CDR1 is SGHAT and CDR2 is FQNNGV. V was trimmed by 2 bases and J by 3 bases, leaving 11 bases between them. The sample is drawn from a study of shared clonotypes between healthy human individuals. Study background: Per donor, CD8 memory used one plate, CD8 naive used two, CD4 memory used three and CD4 naive used three.

The sequence was collected from a man aged 25-40 years in good health. The sample consisted of naive CD4+ T cells sorted from blood. Subset described: CD45RA+ positively selected. The chain links TRBV11-2 to TRBJ2-7; D remains unclear. The CDR3 region has the DNA TGTGCCAGCAGCTTAAATAACGCGCTCTACGAGCAGTACTTC. The encoded protein is CASSLNNALYEQYF.